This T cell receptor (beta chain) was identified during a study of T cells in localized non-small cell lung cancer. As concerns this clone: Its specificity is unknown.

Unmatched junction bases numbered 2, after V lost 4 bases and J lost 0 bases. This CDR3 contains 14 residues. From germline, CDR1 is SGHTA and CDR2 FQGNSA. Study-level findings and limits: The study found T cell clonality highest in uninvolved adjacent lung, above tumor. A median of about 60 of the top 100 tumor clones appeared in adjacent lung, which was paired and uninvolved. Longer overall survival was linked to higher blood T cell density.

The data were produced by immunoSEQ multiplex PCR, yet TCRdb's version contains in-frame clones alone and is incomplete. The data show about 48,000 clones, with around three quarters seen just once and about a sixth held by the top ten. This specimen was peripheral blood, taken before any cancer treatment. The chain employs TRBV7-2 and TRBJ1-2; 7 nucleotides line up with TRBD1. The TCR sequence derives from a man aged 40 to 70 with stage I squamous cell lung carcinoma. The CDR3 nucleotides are TGTGCCAGCAGCTGGGACAGTACTAACTATGGCTACACCTTC. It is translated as CASSWDSTNYGYTF.